This TCR beta chain appears in the sequencing data of a study of blood T cell repertoires in COVID-19. At the level of the study: COVID-19 samples from acute and convalescent phases originated in the United States, Italy and Spain.

In the authors' methods: Estimation of nucleated cell counts relied on the amplification of reference gene primers. Assay: immunoSEQ multiplex PCR; the TCRdb copy retains only in-frame clones and omits some. V and J calls and clone size are those listed in that table; D and trimming were worked out from the DNA. This table holds some 150,000 clones, approximately 78% found once. Germline values: CDR1 SQVTM, CDR2 ANQGSEA. This CDR3 has 11 amino acids. Trimming cost V 4 bases and J 8 bases, with 8 bases left between them. The sequencing input was peripheral blood. The V gene is TRBV29-1, the J gene TRBJ2-2; D uncertain. This TCR was sampled from a woman of 80 years or more with acute or convalescent COVID-19. The CDR3 loop reads CSVVTAGELFF. The CDR3 DNA is TGCAGCGTTGTAACAGCAGGGGAGCTGTTTTTT.